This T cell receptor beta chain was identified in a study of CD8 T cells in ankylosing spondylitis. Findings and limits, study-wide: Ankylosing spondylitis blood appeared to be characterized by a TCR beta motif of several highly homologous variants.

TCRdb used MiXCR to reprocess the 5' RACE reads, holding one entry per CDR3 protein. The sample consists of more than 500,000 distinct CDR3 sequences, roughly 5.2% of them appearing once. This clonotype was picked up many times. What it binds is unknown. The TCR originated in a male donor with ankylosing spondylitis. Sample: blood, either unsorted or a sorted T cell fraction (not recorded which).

The CDR3 is CASTSRGLGYSPLHF. CDR3 nucleotide sequence: TGTGCCAGCACCTCGAGGGGCCTGGGCTATTCACCCCTCCACTTT. This chain connects TRBV28 to TRBJ1-6; possibly TRBD1 for D (5 bases). Germline V gene lookup returns CDR1 MDHEN and CDR2 SYDVKM. V lost 7 bases, J lost 8 bases, and 18 bases lay in between. CDR3 length: 15 amino acids.